This is a list of T cell receptor beta chains from one sample in a study of blood T cell repertoires in COVID-19. Generated by immunoSEQ multiplex PCR, the TCRdb table keeps only in-frame clones and is missing some. Seen here are around 300,000 clones, roughly 91% observed once, and the top ten hold roughly a tenth. The sample taken for sequencing was PBMCs or T cells enriched from blood (not recorded which). All receptors come from a woman aged 25-40 years who had recovered from COVID-19. CDR3s include the opening cysteine and the closing phenylalanine or tryptophan. A D gene is named only where the DNA matches it firmly.

d_call: .
v_call: TRBV3-1/TRBV3-2
cdr3_aa: CASSQDYRLNTEAFF

d_call: .
v_call: TRBV5-6
cdr3_aa: CASSPHDSGNQPQHF

d_call: TRBD1
v_call: TRBV3-1/TRBV3-2
cdr3_aa: CASSSRQGVTGELFF

d_call: TRBD1
v_call: TRBV6-5
cdr3_aa: CASSGTGNTDTQYF

d_call: .
v_call: TRBV6-5
cdr3_aa: CASSRWWTQYF

d_call: .
v_call: TRBV12-3/TRBV12-4
cdr3_aa: CASSSLAQPQHF

d_call: TRBD2
v_call: TRBV6-2/TRBV6-3
cdr3_aa: CASSTSEQETQYF

d_call: .
v_call: TRBV27
cdr3_aa: CASRRRGLVMYGYTF

d_call: TRBD1
v_call: TRBV29-1
cdr3_aa: CSVDRGDGYTF

d_call: .
v_call: TRBV18
cdr3_aa: CASSLGANTEAFF

d_call: .
v_call: TRBV29-1
cdr3_aa: CSVKAGSDEQYF

d_call: .
v_call: TRBV5-6
cdr3_aa: CASSLGGHNQPQHF

d_call: .
v_call: TRBV2
cdr3_aa: CASRYGGNLEFYEQYF

d_call: TRBD2
v_call: TRBV10-1
cdr3_aa: CASGEGGLAEKSSYNEQFF

d_call: .
v_call: TRBV7-9
cdr3_aa: CASGITGAEAFF

d_call: TRBD2
v_call: TRBV15
cdr3_aa: CATSRGGLARGDEQFF

d_call: .
v_call: TRBV10-3
cdr3_aa: CAISESMDRRSNYGYTF

d_call: TRBD2
v_call: TRBV25-1
cdr3_aa: CASSLAGYYNEQFF

d_call: .
v_call: TRBV10-3
cdr3_aa: CASSADTVDTQYF

d_call: .
v_call: TRBV2
cdr3_aa: CASSESPGGGAHQPQHF

d_call: TRBD1
v_call: TRBV6-1
cdr3_aa: CASSEYTGEQYGYTF

d_call: TRBD2
v_call: TRBV27
cdr3_aa: CASSLGGRKTQYF

d_call: .
v_call: TRBV19
cdr3_aa: CASSTLGPRRFF

d_call: .
v_call: TRBV11-1
cdr3_aa: CASSYNSGGIGDTQYF

d_call: .
v_call: TRBV14
cdr3_aa: CASSSGPGRSEEQYF

d_call: .
v_call: TRBV5-4
cdr3_aa: CASSLAENIQYF

d_call: .
v_call: TRBV5-1
cdr3_aa: CASSLAGRVYEQYF